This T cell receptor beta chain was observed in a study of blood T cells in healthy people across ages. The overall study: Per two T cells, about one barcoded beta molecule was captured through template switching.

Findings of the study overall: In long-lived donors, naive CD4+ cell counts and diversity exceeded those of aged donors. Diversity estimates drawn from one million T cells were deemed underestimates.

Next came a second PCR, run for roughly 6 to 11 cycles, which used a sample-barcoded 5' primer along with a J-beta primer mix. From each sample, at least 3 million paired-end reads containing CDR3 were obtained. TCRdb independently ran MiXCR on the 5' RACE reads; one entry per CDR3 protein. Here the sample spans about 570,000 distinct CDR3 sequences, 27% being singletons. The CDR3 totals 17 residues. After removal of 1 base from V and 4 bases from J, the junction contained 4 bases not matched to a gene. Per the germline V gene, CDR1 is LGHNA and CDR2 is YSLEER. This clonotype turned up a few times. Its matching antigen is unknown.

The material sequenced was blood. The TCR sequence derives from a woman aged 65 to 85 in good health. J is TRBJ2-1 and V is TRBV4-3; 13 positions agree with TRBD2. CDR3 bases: TGCGCCAGCAGCCAAGGTCAGGGACTAGCGGGGTACAATGAGCAGTTCTTC. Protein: CASSQGQGLAGYNEQFF.